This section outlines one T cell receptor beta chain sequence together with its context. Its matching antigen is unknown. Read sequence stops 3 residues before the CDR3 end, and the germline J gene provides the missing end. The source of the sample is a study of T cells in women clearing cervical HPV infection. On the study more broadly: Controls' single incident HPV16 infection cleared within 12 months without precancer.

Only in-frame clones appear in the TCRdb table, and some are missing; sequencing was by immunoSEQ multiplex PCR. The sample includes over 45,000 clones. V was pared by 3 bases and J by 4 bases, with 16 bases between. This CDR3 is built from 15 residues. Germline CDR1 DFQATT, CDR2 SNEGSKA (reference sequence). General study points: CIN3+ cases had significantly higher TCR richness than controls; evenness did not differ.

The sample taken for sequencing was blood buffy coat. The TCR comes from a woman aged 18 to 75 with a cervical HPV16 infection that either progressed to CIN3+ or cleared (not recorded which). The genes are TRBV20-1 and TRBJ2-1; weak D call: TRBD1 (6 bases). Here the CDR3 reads CSASPRTASYNEQFF. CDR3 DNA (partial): TGCAGTGCTAGTCCCCGGACAGCCTCTTACAATGAG.